A selection of T cell receptor beta chains follows, all from one sample in a study of OX40 agonist ivuxolimab in advanced cancers. TCRdb's table, derived via immunoSEQ multiplex PCR, lists solely in-frame clones and lacks some. The sample records roughly 40,000 clones, roughly nine tenths being singletons. Material: CD4+ or CD8+ T cells sorted from blood, obtained in a trial of the OX40 agonist ivuxolimab. These receptors were obtained from an adult with an advanced solid tumor such as melanoma, head and neck, liver or kidney cancer. Each CDR3 is given with its conserved first and last residue. The D gene is left open where the match is weak. Size is stated for part of the rows, as once, few or many counts, or as a class when the clone is expanded.

j_call: TRBJ1-1
v_call: TRBV2
d_call: .
clone_size: .
cdr3_aa: CASRQGDTEAFF
cdr3_nt: TGTGCCAGCAGACAGGGAGATACTGAAGCTTTCTTT

j_call: TRBJ1-1
v_call: TRBV19
d_call: .
clone_size: few
cdr3_aa: CASSMQGMNTEAFF
cdr3_nt: TGTGCCAGTAGTATGCAGGGGATGAACACTGAAGCTTTCTTT

j_call: TRBJ2-7
v_call: TRBV30
d_call: TRBD1
clone_size: once
cdr3_aa: CAWSTDRDYEQYF
cdr3_nt: TGTGCCTGGAGTACTGACAGGGATTACGAGCAGTACTTC

j_call: TRBJ2-2
v_call: TRBV7-9
d_call: .
clone_size: .
cdr3_aa: CASSSTPAGTGELFF
cdr3_nt: TGTGCCAGCAGCTCAACCCCCGCAGGAACCGGGGAGCTGTTTTTT

j_call: TRBJ1-4
v_call: TRBV7-9
d_call: TRBD1
clone_size: medium-sized
cdr3_aa: CASSTRQGRTEKLFF
cdr3_nt: TGTGCCAGCAGCACTAGACAGGGGCGAACTGAAAAACTGTTTTTT

j_call: TRBJ2-7
v_call: TRBV7-9
d_call: .
clone_size: .
cdr3_aa: CASSSTRDGFYEQYF
cdr3_nt: TGTGCCAGCAGCTCTACCCGGGACGGATTTTACGAGCAGTACTTC

j_call: TRBJ2-1
v_call: TRBV4-1
d_call: .
clone_size: .
cdr3_aa: CASSQDYGSSYNEQFF
cdr3_nt: TGCGCCAGCAGCCAAGATTACGGGAGCTCCTACAATGAGCAGTTCTTC

j_call: TRBJ1-1
v_call: TRBV27
d_call: .
clone_size: .
cdr3_aa: CASSLATNTEAFF
cdr3_nt: TGTGCCAGCAGTTTAGCGACGAACACTGAAGCTTTCTTT

j_call: TRBJ2-1
v_call: TRBV4-1
d_call: .
clone_size: .
cdr3_aa: CASSLKSLVYNEQFF
cdr3_nt: TGCGCCAGCAGCCTCAAGTCGCTCGTCTACAATGAGCAGTTCTTC

j_call: TRBJ1-2
v_call: TRBV11-2
d_call: TRBD1
clone_size: .
cdr3_aa: CASSPERDRGSYTF
cdr3_nt: TGTGCCAGCAGCCCAGAGCGGGACAGGGGCTCCTACACCTTC

j_call: TRBJ1-3
v_call: TRBV5-6
d_call: .
clone_size: .
cdr3_aa: CASSFGFGLKGNTIYF
cdr3_nt: TGTGCCAGCAGCTTTGGTTTTGGGTTAAAAGGAAACACCATATATTTT

j_call: TRBJ1-2
v_call: TRBV7-9
d_call: .
clone_size: .
cdr3_aa: CASSSTGGNYGYTF
cdr3_nt: TGTGCCAGCAGCTCCACGGGGGGTAACTATGGCTACACCTTC

j_call: TRBJ2-5
v_call: TRBV4-3
d_call: TRBD2
clone_size: .
cdr3_aa: CASSPGLAGGSYQETQYF
cdr3_nt: TGCGCCAGCAGCCCCGGACTAGCGGGGGGGTCGTACCAAGAGACCCAGTACTTC

j_call: TRBJ1-2
v_call: TRBV7-6
d_call: .
clone_size: once
cdr3_aa: CASSLQGFDGYTF
cdr3_nt: TGTGCCAGCAGCTTACAAGGGTTTGATGGCTACACCTTC

j_call: TRBJ1-2
v_call: TRBV5-1
d_call: TRBD1
clone_size: .
cdr3_aa: CASSLEGQGILNYGYTF
cdr3_nt: TGCGCCAGCAGCTTGGAGGGACAGGGTATTTTAAACTATGGCTACACCTTC

j_call: TRBJ1-1
v_call: TRBV5-6
d_call: TRBD1
clone_size: .
cdr3_aa: CASSSGQQLAEAFF
cdr3_nt: TGTGCCAGCAGTTCGGGACAGCAATTAGCTGAAGCTTTCTTT

j_call: TRBJ1-2
v_call: TRBV6-1
d_call: .
clone_size: .
cdr3_aa: CASSPYRDHGYTF
cdr3_nt: TGTGCCAGCAGTCCTTACAGGGACCATGGCTACACCTTC

j_call: TRBJ2-1
v_call: TRBV15
d_call: .
clone_size: .
cdr3_aa: CATSRDGAGTDEQFF
cdr3_nt: TGTGCCACCAGCAGAGATGGGGCCGGAACCGATGAGCAGTTCTTC

j_call: TRBJ1-1
v_call: TRBV5-6
d_call: TRBD1
clone_size: .
cdr3_aa: CASSPAGTGGFAEAFF
cdr3_nt: TGTGCCAGCAGCCCTGCAGGGACAGGGGGTTTTGCTGAAGCTTTCTTT

j_call: TRBJ1-1
v_call: TRBV6-6
d_call: TRBD1
clone_size: .
cdr3_aa: CASRRQGNTEAFF
cdr3_nt: TGTGCCAGCAGGCGACAGGGGAATACTGAAGCTTTCTTT

j_call: TRBJ1-6
v_call: TRBV5-6
d_call: .
clone_size: .
cdr3_aa: CASSLFEGFYNSPLHF
cdr3_nt: TGTGCCAGCAGCTTGTTTGAGGGCTTCTATAATTCACCCCTCCACTTT

j_call: TRBJ2-7
v_call: TRBV6-5
d_call: .
clone_size: medium-sized
cdr3_aa: CASSAVHGENYEQYF
cdr3_nt: TGTGCCAGCAGTGCCGTACACGGAGAAAACTACGAGCAGTACTTC

j_call: TRBJ2-7
v_call: TRBV29-1
d_call: TRBD1
clone_size: once
cdr3_aa: CSVTQTGESYEQYF
cdr3_nt: TGCAGCGTGACACAAACAGGGGAATCCTACGAGCAGTACTTC

j_call: TRBJ1-1
v_call: TRBV7-2
d_call: TRBD1
clone_size: .
cdr3_aa: CASSPLWSGQGNTEAFF
cdr3_nt: TGTGCCAGCAGCCCCTTATGGAGCGGACAGGGTAACACTGAAGCTTTCTTT

j_call: TRBJ2-3
v_call: TRBV6-6
d_call: TRBD1
clone_size: .
cdr3_aa: CASSYSGQASTDTQYF
cdr3_nt: TGTGCCAGCAGTTACTCGGGACAGGCAAGCACAGATACGCAGTATTTT

j_call: TRBJ1-2
v_call: TRBV4-1
d_call: .
clone_size: .
cdr3_aa: CASSQSETGGYTF
cdr3_nt: TGCGCCAGCAGCCAATCCGAGACAGGAGGCTACACCTTC

j_call: TRBJ1-2
v_call: TRBV6-1
d_call: .
clone_size: .
cdr3_aa: CASSDTRQNGYTF
cdr3_nt: TGTGCCAGCAGTGACACTCGGCAGAATGGCTACACCTTC

j_call: TRBJ2-7
v_call: TRBV7-2
d_call: TRBD1
clone_size: .
cdr3_aa: CASSPRDSSYEQYF
cdr3_nt: TGTGCCAGCAGCCCCCGGGACAGCTCCTACGAGCAGTACTTC

j_call: TRBJ1-6
v_call: TRBV30
d_call: .
clone_size: .
cdr3_aa: CAWTASYNSPLHF
cdr3_nt: TGTGCCTGGACAGCCTCCTATAATTCACCCCTCCACTTT

j_call: TRBJ1-1
v_call: TRBV6-6
d_call: .
clone_size: .
cdr3_aa: CASSYVDTEAFF
cdr3_nt: TGTGCCAGCAGTTATGTGGACACTGAAGCTTTCTTT

j_call: TRBJ1-1
v_call: TRBV7-9
d_call: .
clone_size: .
cdr3_aa: CASSLVGHLNTEAFF
cdr3_nt: TGTGCCAGCAGCTTAGTAGGACACCTGAACACTGAAGCTTTCTTT

j_call: TRBJ1-2
v_call: TRBV4-3
d_call: TRBD1
clone_size: .
cdr3_aa: CASSQGTGERNGYTF
cdr3_nt: TGCGCCAGCAGCCAAGGGACAGGGGAGAGGAATGGCTACACCTTC

j_call: TRBJ1-5
v_call: TRBV5-1
d_call: .
clone_size: .
cdr3_aa: CASSLAGVGGQPQHF
cdr3_nt: TGCGCCAGCAGCTTGGCAGGGGTAGGGGGTCAGCCCCAGCATTTT

j_call: TRBJ1-5
v_call: TRBV6-5
d_call: .
clone_size: .
cdr3_aa: CASSNPGENQPQHF
cdr3_nt: TGTGCCAGCAGTAACCCGGGAGAAAATCAGCCCCAGCATTTT

j_call: TRBJ2-5
v_call: TRBV30
d_call: .
clone_size: .
cdr3_aa: CAWSVLGRETQYF
cdr3_nt: TGTGCCTGGAGTGTCTTAGGGAGAGAGACCCAGTACTTC

j_call: TRBJ2-7
v_call: TRBV25-1
d_call: .
clone_size: .
cdr3_aa: CASSRGHDYEQYF
cdr3_nt: TGTGCCAGCAGTAGGGGACACGATTACGAGCAGTACTTC

j_call: TRBJ2-7
v_call: TRBV5-5
d_call: .
clone_size: .
cdr3_aa: CASSLMVDYEQYF
cdr3_nt: TGTGCCAGCAGCTTGATGGTCGATTACGAGCAGTACTTC

j_call: TRBJ2-7
v_call: TRBV29-1
d_call: .
clone_size: .
cdr3_aa: CSVEGGDYSYEQYF
cdr3_nt: TGCAGCGTTGAGGGGGGTGATTACTCCTACGAGCAGTACTTC

j_call: TRBJ1-2
v_call: TRBV29-1
d_call: .
clone_size: few
cdr3_aa: CSVLKTHGYTF
cdr3_nt: TGCAGCGTTTTGAAAACACACGGCTACACCTTC

j_call: TRBJ1-1
v_call: TRBV9
d_call: .
clone_size: few
cdr3_aa: CASSVATENTEAFF
cdr3_nt: TGTGCCAGCAGCGTAGCTACAGAGAACACTGAAGCTTTCTTT

j_call: TRBJ2-7
v_call: TRBV7-8
d_call: TRBD2
clone_size: .
cdr3_aa: CASSSGGEYEQYF
cdr3_nt: TGTGCCAGCAGCAGCGGGGGGGAATACGAGCAGTACTTC

j_call: TRBJ1-2
v_call: TRBV7-2
d_call: TRBD1
clone_size: .
cdr3_aa: CASSQTGGAGYTF
cdr3_nt: TGTGCCAGCAGCCAAACAGGGGGCGCGGGCTACACCTTC

j_call: TRBJ1-6
v_call: TRBV30
d_call: .
clone_size: .
cdr3_aa: CAWKGRSSYNSPLHF
cdr3_nt: TGTGCCTGGAAGGGACGTAGCTCCTATAATTCACCCCTCCACTTT

j_call: TRBJ2-5
v_call: TRBV4-2
d_call: TRBD1
clone_size: .
cdr3_aa: CASSQDLDRGLPSYQETQYF
cdr3_nt: TGTGCCAGCAGCCAAGATTTGGACAGGGGGCTTCCCTCATACCAAGAGACCCAGTACTTC

j_call: TRBJ2-1
v_call: TRBV19
d_call: TRBD1
clone_size: .
cdr3_aa: CASSYDRETYNEQFF
cdr3_nt: TGTGCCAGTAGCTATGACAGGGAGACCTACAATGAGCAGTTCTTC

j_call: TRBJ2-7
v_call: TRBV27
d_call: TRBD1
clone_size: .
cdr3_aa: CASSFEGATYEQYF
cdr3_nt: TGTGCCAGCAGTTTTGAGGGGGCCACCTACGAGCAGTACTTC

j_call: TRBJ2-5
v_call: TRBV19
d_call: .
clone_size: .
cdr3_aa: CASSIISRETQYF
cdr3_nt: TGTGCCAGTAGTATAATCTCCCGAGAGACCCAGTACTTC

j_call: TRBJ2-7
v_call: TRBV4-1
d_call: .
clone_size: .
cdr3_aa: CASSQDLFLYF
cdr3_nt: TGCGCCAGCAGCCAAGACCTCTTCCTGTACTTC

j_call: TRBJ2-1
v_call: TRBV19
d_call: .
clone_size: once
cdr3_aa: CASSPGGDYNEQFF
cdr3_nt: TGTGCCAGTAGCCCCGGTGGAGACTACAATGAGCAGTTCTTC

j_call: TRBJ2-7
v_call: TRBV19
d_call: .
clone_size: .
cdr3_aa: CASSAGHGGEYEQYF
cdr3_nt: TGTGCCAGTAGTGCGGGACACGGCGGGGAGTACGAGCAGTACTTC

j_call: TRBJ2-1
v_call: TRBV5-4
d_call: .
clone_size: .
cdr3_aa: CASSLDSSYNEQFF
cdr3_nt: TGTGCCAGCAGTTTGGATAGCTCCTACAATGAGCAGTTCTTC

j_call: TRBJ2-1
v_call: TRBV4-3
d_call: TRBD2
clone_size: .
cdr3_aa: CASSQGSGGAIEQFF
cdr3_nt: TGCGCCAGCAGCCAAGGGAGCGGGGGGGCCATTGAGCAGTTCTTC

j_call: TRBJ1-1
v_call: TRBV4-3
d_call: .
clone_size: .
cdr3_aa: CASSQDLRGGPEAFF
cdr3_nt: TGCGCCAGCAGCCAAGATCTCAGGGGAGGCCCTGAAGCTTTCTTT